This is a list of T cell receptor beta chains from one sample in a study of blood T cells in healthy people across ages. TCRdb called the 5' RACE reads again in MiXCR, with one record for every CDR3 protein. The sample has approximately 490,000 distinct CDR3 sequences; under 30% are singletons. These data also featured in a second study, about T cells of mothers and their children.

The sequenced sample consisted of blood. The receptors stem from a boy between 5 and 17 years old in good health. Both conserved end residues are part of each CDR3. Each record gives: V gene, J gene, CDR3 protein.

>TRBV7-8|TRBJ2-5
CASGGRETQYF
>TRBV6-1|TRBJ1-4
CASSTILGAGEKLFF
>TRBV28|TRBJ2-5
CASSSDSSGRIETQYF
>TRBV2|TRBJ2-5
CASLEVTQYF
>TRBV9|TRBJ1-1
CASSLLDGGITEAFF
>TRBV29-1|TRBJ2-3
CSVAGGRDTQYF
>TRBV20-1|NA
CSPWGTGAYEQYF
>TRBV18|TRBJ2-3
CASSAGGDTQYF
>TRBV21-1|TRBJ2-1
CASSKTLYLKFPNEQFF
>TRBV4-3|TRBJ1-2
CASSQDPSGAYGYTF
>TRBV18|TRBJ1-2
CASSHRSFNGYTF
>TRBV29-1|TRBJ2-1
CSAGANEQFF
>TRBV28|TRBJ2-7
CASSLWDRRNEQYF
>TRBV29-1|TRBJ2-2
CSVEWPMNTGELFF
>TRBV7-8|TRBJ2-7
CASGLNSYEQYF
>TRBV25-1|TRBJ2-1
CASMGLGGNEQFF
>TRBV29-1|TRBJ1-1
CSVVTGPEAFF
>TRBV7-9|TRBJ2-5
CASSSTGSKWETQYF
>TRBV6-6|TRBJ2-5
CASSYSGQGEETQYF
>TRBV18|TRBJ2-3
CASSPTSGTDTQYF
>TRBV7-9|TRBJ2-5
CASSSSSGGTPQETQCF
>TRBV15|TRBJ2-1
CATSRELAGGEGNEQFF
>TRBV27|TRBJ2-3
CASSLATASTDTQYF
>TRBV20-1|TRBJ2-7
CSARDVMEGHYEQYF
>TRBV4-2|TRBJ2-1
CASSQVSEPLIVQFF
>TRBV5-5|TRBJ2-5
CASIPLAGFQETQYF
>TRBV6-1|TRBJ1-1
CASSEVGVWTGAFF
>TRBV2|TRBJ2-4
CASSEHTDPKNIQYF
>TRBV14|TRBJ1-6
CASSQQGNSPLHF
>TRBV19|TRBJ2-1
CASSATRVQGDEQFF
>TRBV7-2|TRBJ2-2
CASSFGGSANTGELFF
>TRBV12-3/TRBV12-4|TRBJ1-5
CASSPVKGAYSNQPQHF
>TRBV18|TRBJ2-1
CASSRPGAYNEQFF
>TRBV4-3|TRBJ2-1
CASSQGPTEQFF
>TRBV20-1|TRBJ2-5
CSASVSGQETQYF